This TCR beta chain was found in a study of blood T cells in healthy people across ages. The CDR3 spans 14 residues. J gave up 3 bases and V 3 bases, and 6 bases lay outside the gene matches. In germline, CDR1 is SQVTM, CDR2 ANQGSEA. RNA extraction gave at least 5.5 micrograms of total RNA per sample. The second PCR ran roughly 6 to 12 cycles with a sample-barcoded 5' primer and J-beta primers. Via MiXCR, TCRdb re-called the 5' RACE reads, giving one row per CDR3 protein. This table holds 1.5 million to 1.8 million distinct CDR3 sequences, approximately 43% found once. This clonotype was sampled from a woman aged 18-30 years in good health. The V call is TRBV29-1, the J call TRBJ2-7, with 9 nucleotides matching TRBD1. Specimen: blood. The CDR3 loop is CSVEDRGRGYEQYF. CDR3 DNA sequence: TGCAGCGTTGAGGACAGGGGCCGAGGCTACGAGCAGTACTTC.